This TCR beta chain originates from a study of blood T cell repertoires in COVID-19. Background on the study: PBMCs, B-cell-depleted T cells, or T cells were the source of the cDNA or gDNA that made up the material.

Generated by immunoSEQ multiplex PCR, the TCRdb table keeps only in-frame clones and is missing some. Of a few hundred thousand clones listed, roughly 84% were seen once; the top ten hold roughly 0.87%. The CDR3 totals 15 residues. Trimming stripped 4 bases from V and 10 bases from J, with 19 bases between. In germline, CDR1 is MDHEN, CDR2 SYDVKM. The specimen sequenced was peripheral blood. The receptor was isolated from a human donor with COVID-19, enrolled during active disease. The donor label of this sample is uncertain. This chain uses TRBV28 with TRBJ1-4, with TRBD1 as a possible D gene (6 bases). CDR3 DNA: TGTGCCAGCAGTTACGAGGGACACTTAAATTTAAAACTGTTTTTT. Its protein is CASSYEGHLNLKLFF.